The 13 T cell receptor beta chains reported below all come from one sample, sequenced in a study of tumor and adjacent non-tumor tissue in lung cancer. TCRbeta libraries were built with three rounds of nested PCR, modified from ARM-PCR. Each CDR3 protein gets one entry after TCRdb re-called the multiplex PCR reads with MiXCR. The data show about 86,000 distinct CDR3 sequences, approximately 73% seen once. This sample's RNA came from whole unsorted tissue. More than 3 cm separated this lung sample from the edge of the tumor. Sequenced sample: distant non-tumor lung tissue. These receptors originate from a woman aged 45-65 years with non-small cell lung cancer.

Worth noting for this clonotype: Mismatch with germline at one junction end may stem from a read error. V and J are TRBV7-8 and TRBJ2-3; D tentatively reads TRBD1 or TRBD2 (5 bases each). The CDR3 has 11 residues. From germline, CDR1 is SGHVS and CDR2 FQNEAQ. This CDR3 is CASSMGDTQYF. For the CDR3, the DNA is TGTGCCAGCAGCATGGGGGATACTCAGTATTTT.

Details on this clonotype: One junction end disagrees with the germline gene, perhaps due to a read error. This chain connects TRBV11-2 to TRBJ2-7, with D tentatively TRBD1 (6 bases). CDR1 SGHAT and CDR2 FQNNGV come from the germline V gene. This CDR3 comprises 12 residues. The CDR3 protein is CVSSLGAYERYF. In nucleotides, the CDR3 is TGTGTCAGCAGCTTGGGGGCTTACGAGCGGTACTTC.

This clonotype has a count of ten or more. Just one base apart from a much larger clone, this may be a read error. The rearrangement links TRBV28 to TRBJ1-1; D gene ambiguous. The CDR3 runs to 15 residues. V gave up 1 base and J gave up 5 bases, with 14 bases separating them. From germline, CDR1 is MDHEN and CDR2 SYDVKM. CDR3 region: CASSLSAGDETEAFF. The CDR3 coding sequence is TGTGCCAGCAGTTTATCAGCTGGGGATGAAACTGAAGCTTTCTTT.

V and J are TRBV29-1 and TRBJ2-7; 9 bases line up with TRBD1. CDR3 length equals 13 residues. Germline loops: CDR1 SQVTM, CDR2 ANQGSEA. V was pared by 7 bases and J by 13 bases, with 17 bases of the junction left unmatched. CDR3 coding DNA: TGCAGCGCGATGGACAGGGGAGTCTACGAACACTACTTC. Translating gives CSAMDRGVYEHYF.

On this clonotype itself: It is likely a read error, because the conserved phenylalanine at the end of the CDR3 is missing. V gene TRBV11-2 combines with J gene TRBJ2-7; tentatively, D is TRBD2 (6 bases). Looked up from germline, CDR1 is SGHAT and CDR2 is FQNNGV. The CDR3 is made up of 12 amino acids. The CDR3 here is CVSTLSSGEQYI. The CDR3 coding sequence is TGTGTCAGCACCTTAAGCAGCGGGGAGCAGTACATC.

The gene calls are TRBV11-2 and TRBJ2-7; possibly TRBD1 for D (5 bases). CDR1 and CDR2 (germline): SGHAT, FQNNGV. The CDR3 consists of 14 residues. V lost 10 bases and J 2 bases, leaving 18 bases between the germline ends. The CDR3 bases are TGTGCCACCTTCCTGACGGACACTGCCTACGAGCAGTACTTC. Encoded protein: CATFLTDTAYEQYF. Complete variable domain (other parts from reference TRBV11-2 and TRBJ2-7): EAGVAQSPRYKIIEKRQSVAFWCNPISGHATLYWYQQILGQGPKLLIQFQNNGVVDDSQLPKDRFSAERLKGVDSTLKIQPAKLEDSAVYLCATFLTDTAYEQYFGPGTRLTVT.

The chain combines TRBV11-3 with TRBJ2-2; weak D call: TRBD2 (6 bases). In germline, CDR1 is SGHNT, CDR2 YENEEA. The CDR3 loop spans 15 amino acids. The CDR3 nucleotides read TGTGTCAACAGCTTTAACGGGAGCGACACCGGGGAGCTGTTTTTT. Translation: CVNSFNGSDTGELFF.

The chain uses TRBV6-1 and TRBJ2-1; D gene ambiguous. Germline V gene data show CDR1 as MNHNS and CDR2 as SASEGT. The V and J ends lost 3 bases and 4 bases respectively, with 13 bases between them. The CDR3 totals 15 residues. Here the CDR3 DNA reads TGTGCCAGCAGTGATAGCTTTGCCATTTACAATGAGCAGTTCTTC. The encoded protein is CASSDSFAIYNEQFF.

Turning to this clonotype: One end of the junction does not line up with germline, which may come from a read error. The chain is built from TRBV4-1 and TRBJ2-1; D tentatively reads TRBD1 or TRBD2 (6 bases each). The V gene's germline CDR1 is MGHRA and CDR2 YSYEKL. CDR3 size: 15 residues. The chain's CDR3 is CASSLDRGRSNEQLF. The CDR3, as DNA: TGCGCCAGCAGCCTCGACCGGGGGCGCTCCAATGAGCAGTTATTC.

A few counts support this clonotype. One end of the junction fails to match germline, which may point to a read error. The chain has TRBV7-6 and TRBJ1-3; a possible D gene is TRBD1 (5 bases). Germline loops: CDR1 SGHVS, CDR2 FNYEAQ. The CDR3 has 14 residues. The DNA for the CDR3 is TGTGCCAGCAGCAGAACAGGCCCTGGAAACACTATATATTTT. As protein: CASSRTGPGNTIYF.

The gene calls are TRBV24-1 and TRBJ2-3; TRBD1 is a possible D gene (5 bases). This CDR3 has 16 amino acids. Per germline, CDR1 KGHDR and CDR2 SFDVKD. V shed 4 bases and J shed 2 bases, with 15 bases lying between them. The CDR3 loop reads CATSDSGHGTTDTQYF. The DNA for the CDR3 is TGTGCCACCAGTGACTCCGGACATGGTACCACAGATACGCAGTATTTT.

The chain employs TRBV10-1 and TRBJ2-3; no reliable D call. Germline V gene data show CDR1 as WNHNN and CDR2 as SYGVQD (reference sequence). V lost 6 bases and J 2 bases, leaving 9 bases between the germline ends. This CDR3 is built from 13 residues. The CDR3 protein is CASSKADTDTQYF. CDR3 in DNA: TGCGCCAGCAGCAAGGCGGACACAGATACGCAGTATTTT.

On this clonotype: The junction departs from germline at one end; a sequencing error may be responsible. The V gene is TRBV12-3 or TRBV12-4, the J gene TRBJ1-1, with TRBD1 matching over 9 bases. The CDR3 length is 16 residues. CDR3 in DNA: TGTGCCAGTAGTTTCCGGACAGGGGACTCGAACACTGAAGCTTTCTTT. Translated: CASSFRTGDSNTEAFF.